The sequence of this TCR beta chain was determined in a study of T cell responses to AZD1222 COVID-19 vaccine. The CDR3 length is 15 residues. The germline gives CDR1 LGHDT, CDR2 YNNKEL (reference sequence). V gave up 1 base and J gave up 6 bases, with 15 bases separating them. The data were produced by immunoSEQ multiplex PCR, yet TCRdb's version contains in-frame clones alone and is incomplete. This table has about 55,000 clones, 60% to 80% appearing once. This clonotype was sampled from an adult who received the AZD1222 COVID-19 vaccine. This rearrangement joins TRBV3-1 (or the pseudogene TRBV3-2) to TRBJ1-1; the D is unclear. This material consisted of peripheral blood, taken 28 days after the second AZD1222 dose. This CDR3 is CASSQVSGGRAEAFF. The CDR3 DNA reads TGTGCCAGCAGCCAAGTGTCAGGCGGGCGAGCTGAAGCTTTCTTT.